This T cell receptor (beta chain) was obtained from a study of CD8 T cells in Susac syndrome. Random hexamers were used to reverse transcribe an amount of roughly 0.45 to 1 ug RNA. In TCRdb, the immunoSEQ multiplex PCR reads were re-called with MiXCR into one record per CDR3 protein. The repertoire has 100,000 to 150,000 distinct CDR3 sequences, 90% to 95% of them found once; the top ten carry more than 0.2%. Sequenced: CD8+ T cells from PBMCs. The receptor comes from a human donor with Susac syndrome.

The DNA of the CDR3 is TGTGCCAGCAGTTACTCCGGGACAGAGGTCACCGGGGAGCTGTTTTTT. This encodes CASSYSGTEVTGELFF. The rearrangement uses TRBV6-5 and TRBJ2-2; 7 bases line up with TRBD1. Looked up from germline, CDR1 is MNHEY and CDR2 is SVGAGI. With 0 bases clipped from V and 4 bases from J, the junction kept 5 bases outside the gene matches. The CDR3 extends over 16 amino acids.